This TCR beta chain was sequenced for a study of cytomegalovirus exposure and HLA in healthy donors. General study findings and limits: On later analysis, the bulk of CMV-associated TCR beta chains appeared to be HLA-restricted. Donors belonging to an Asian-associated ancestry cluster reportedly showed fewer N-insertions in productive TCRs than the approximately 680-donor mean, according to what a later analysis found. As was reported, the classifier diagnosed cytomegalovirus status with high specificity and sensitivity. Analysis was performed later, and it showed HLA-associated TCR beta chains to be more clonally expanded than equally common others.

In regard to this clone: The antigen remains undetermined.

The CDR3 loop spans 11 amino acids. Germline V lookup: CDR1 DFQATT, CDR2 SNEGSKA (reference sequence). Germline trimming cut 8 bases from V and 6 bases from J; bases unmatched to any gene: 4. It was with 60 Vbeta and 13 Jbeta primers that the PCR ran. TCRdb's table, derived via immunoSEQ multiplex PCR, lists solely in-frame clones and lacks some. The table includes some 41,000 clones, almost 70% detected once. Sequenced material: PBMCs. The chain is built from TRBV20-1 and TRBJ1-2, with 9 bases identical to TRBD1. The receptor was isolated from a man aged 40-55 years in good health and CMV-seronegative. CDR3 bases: TGCAGTACCCGGGACAGGGATGGCTACACCTTC. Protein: CSTRDRDGYTF.